This TCR beta chain was sequenced in a study of early T cells in non-severe SARS-CoV-2 infection. Study overall: Sequencing input comprised bulk RNA from unsorted whole blood; chain pairing was not available.

Germline V CDR1 and CDR2: SGDLS, YYNGEE. Trimming took 0 bases from V and 4 from J, leaving 5 bases between them. This CDR3 has 13 residues. Attachment of unique molecular identifiers to individual cDNA molecules was performed. TCRdb ran MiXCR on the 5' RACE reads and lists one entry per CDR3 protein. The table shows approximately 70,000 distinct CDR3 sequences, with approximately 12% occurring only once. The table lists this clonotype with many counts. The sequenced sample was whole blood. The receptor was isolated from an adult who was a healthcare worker with PCR-confirmed SARS-CoV-2 infection or an uninfected control (not recorded which). This sequence joins TRBV9 and TRBJ2-1; no firm D call. The CDR3 spells CASSVGDYNEQFF. As DNA, the CDR3 is TGTGCCAGCAGCGTAGGAGATTACAATGAGCAGTTCTTC.